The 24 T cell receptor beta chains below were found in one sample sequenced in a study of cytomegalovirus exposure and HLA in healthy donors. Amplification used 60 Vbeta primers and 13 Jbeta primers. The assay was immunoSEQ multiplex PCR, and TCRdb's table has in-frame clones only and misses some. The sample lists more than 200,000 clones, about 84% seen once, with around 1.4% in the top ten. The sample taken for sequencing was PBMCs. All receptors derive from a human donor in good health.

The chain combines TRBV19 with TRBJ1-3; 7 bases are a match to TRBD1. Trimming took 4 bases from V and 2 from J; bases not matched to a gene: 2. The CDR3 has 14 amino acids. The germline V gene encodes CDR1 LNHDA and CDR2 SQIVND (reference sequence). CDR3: CASSRGQTGNTIYF. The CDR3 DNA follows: TGTGCCAGTAGTAGGGGACAGACTGGAAACACCATATATTTT.

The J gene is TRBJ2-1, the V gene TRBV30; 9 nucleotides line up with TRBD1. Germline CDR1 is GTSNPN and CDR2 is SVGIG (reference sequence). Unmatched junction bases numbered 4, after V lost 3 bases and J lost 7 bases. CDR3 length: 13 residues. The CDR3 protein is CAWRRTGVNEQFF. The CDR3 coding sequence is TGTGCCTGGAGAAGGACAGGGGTAAATGAGCAGTTCTTC.

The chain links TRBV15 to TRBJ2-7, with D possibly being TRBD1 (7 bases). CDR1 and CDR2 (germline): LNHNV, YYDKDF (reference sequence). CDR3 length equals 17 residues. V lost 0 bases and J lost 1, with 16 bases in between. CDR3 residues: CATSRDFGQGGSYEQYF. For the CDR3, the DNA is TGTGCCACCAGCAGAGATTTCGGGCAGGGGGGATCCTACGAGCAGTACTTC.

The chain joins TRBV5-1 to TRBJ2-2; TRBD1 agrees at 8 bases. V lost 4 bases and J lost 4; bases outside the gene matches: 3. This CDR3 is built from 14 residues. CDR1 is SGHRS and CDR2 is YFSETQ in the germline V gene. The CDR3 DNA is TGCGCCAGCAGCGGGCAGGGGGCCACCGGGGAGCTGTTTTTT. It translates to CASSGQGATGELFF. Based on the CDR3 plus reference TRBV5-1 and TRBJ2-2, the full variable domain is KAGVTQTPRYLIKTRGQQVTLSCSPISGHRSVSWYQQTPGQGLQFLFEYFSETQRNKGNFPGRFSGRQFSNSRSEMNVSTLELGDSALYLCASSGQGATGELFFGEGSRLTVL.

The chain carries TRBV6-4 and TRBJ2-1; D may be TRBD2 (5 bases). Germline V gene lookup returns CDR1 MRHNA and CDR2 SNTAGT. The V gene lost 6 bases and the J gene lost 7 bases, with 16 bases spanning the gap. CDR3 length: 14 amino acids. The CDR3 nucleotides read TGTGCCAGCAGAAGCACGGACTTGGGTAATGAGCAGTTCTTC. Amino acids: CASRSTDLGNEQFF.

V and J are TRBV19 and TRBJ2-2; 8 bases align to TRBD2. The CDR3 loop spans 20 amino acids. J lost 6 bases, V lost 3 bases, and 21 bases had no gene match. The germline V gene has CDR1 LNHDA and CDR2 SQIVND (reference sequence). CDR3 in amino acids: CASSMGFTRTAGLGAGELFF. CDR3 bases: TGTGCCAGTAGTATGGGCTTCACCCGGACAGCGGGACTAGGGGCCGGGGAGCTGTTTTTT.

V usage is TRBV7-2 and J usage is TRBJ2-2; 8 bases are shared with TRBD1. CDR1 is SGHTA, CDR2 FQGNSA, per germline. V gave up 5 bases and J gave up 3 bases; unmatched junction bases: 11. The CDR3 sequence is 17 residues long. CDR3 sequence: CASSSRVPGGDTGELFF. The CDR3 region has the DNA TGTGCCAGCAGCAGTAGGGTACCAGGGGGCGACACCGGGGAGCTGTTTTTT.

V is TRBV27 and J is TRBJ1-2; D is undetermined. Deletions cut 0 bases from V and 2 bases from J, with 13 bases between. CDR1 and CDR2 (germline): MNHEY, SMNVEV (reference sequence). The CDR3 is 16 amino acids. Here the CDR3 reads CASSLSRLPMNYGYTF. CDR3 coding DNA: TGTGCCAGCAGTTTATCCCGACTCCCTATGAACTATGGCTACACCTTC.

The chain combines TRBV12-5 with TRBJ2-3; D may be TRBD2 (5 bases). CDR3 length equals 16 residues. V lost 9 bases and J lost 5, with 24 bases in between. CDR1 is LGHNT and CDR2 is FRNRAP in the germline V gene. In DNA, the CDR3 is TGTGCTAGCGGGATCGGACTCCACTCGACCGAAGATACGCAGTATTTT. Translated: CASGIGLHSTEDTQYF.

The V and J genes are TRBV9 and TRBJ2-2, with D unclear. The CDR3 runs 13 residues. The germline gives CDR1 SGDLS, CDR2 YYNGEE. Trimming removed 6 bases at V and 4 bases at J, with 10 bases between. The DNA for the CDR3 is TGTGCCAGCACCGTGACGGGCACCGGGGAGCTGTTTTTT. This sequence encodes CASTVTGTGELFF. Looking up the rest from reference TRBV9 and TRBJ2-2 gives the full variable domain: DSGVTQTPKHLITATGQRVTLRCSPRSGDLSVYWYQQSLDQGLQFLIQYYNGEERAKGNILERFSAQQFPDLHSELNLSSLELGDSALYFCASTVTGTGELFFGEGSRLTVL.

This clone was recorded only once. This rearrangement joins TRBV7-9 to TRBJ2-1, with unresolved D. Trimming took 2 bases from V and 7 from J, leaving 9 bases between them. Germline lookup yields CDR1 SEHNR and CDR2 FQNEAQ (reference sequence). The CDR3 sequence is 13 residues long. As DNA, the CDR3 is TGTGCCAGCAGCTTAAATTCAGGTAATGAGCAGTTCTTC. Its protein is CASSLNSGNEQFF.

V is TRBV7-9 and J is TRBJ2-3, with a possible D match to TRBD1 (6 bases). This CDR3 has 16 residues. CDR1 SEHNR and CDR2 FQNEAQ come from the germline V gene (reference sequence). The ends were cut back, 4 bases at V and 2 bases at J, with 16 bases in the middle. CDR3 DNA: TGTGCCAGCAGCTCCCCCTGGCAGGGGTCCACAGATACGCAGTATTTT. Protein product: CASSSPWQGSTDTQYF.

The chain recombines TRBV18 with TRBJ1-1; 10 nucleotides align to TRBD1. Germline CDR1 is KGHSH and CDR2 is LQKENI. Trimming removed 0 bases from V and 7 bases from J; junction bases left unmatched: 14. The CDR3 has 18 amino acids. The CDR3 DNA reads TGTGCCAGCTCACCACCGATGGGACAGGGGCCCTTAGCGGATGAAGCTTTCTTT. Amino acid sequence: CASSPPMGQGPLADEAFF.

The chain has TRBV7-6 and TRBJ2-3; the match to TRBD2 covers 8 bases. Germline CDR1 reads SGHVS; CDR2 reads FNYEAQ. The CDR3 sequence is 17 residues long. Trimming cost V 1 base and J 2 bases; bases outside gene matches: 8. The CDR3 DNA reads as TGTGCCAGCAGCTTAGTATCGGGAGGGTTTCACACAGATACGCAGTATTTT. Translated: CASSLVSGGFHTDTQYF.

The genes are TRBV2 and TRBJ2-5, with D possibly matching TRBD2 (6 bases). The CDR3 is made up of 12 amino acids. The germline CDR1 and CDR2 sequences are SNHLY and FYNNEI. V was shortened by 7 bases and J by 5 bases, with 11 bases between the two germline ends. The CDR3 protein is CASNRGSETQYF. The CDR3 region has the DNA TGTGCCAGCAACCGGGGGTCGGAGACCCAGTACTTC.

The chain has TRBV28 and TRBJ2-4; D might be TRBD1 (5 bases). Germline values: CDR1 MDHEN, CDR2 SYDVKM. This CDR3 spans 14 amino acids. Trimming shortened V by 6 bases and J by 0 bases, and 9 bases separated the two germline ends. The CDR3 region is CASSLRVAKNIQYF. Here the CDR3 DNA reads TGTGCCAGCAGCCTCAGGGTAGCCAAAAACATTCAGTACTTC.

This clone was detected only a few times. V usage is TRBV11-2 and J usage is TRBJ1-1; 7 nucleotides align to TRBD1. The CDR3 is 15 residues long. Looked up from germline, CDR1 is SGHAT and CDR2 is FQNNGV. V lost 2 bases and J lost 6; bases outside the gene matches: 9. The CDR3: CASSLNRGTLSEAFF. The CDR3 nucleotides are TGTGCCAGCAGCTTAAACAGGGGCACTCTCTCTGAAGCTTTCTTT.

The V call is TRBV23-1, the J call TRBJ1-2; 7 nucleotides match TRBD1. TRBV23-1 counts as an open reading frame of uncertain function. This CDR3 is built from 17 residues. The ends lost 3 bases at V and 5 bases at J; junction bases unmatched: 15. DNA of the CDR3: TGCGCCAGCAGTCAGTCCATACCAAGGGGGCGTCGATATGGCTACACCTTC. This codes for CASSQSIPRGRRYGYTF.

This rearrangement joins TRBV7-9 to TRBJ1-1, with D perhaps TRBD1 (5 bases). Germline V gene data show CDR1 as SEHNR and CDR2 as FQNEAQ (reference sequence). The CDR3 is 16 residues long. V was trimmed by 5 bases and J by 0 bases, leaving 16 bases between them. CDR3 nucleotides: TGTGCCAGCAGCCCTAGTTGGGGCACCGTGAACACTGAAGCTTTCTTT. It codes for CASSPSWGTVNTEAFF. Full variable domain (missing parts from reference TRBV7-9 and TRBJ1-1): DTGVSQNPRHKITKRGQNVTFRCDPISEHNRLYWYRQTLGQGPEFLTYFQNEAQLEKSRLLSDRFSAERPKGSFSTLEIQRTEQGDSAMYLCASSPSWGTVNTEAFFGQGTRLTVV.

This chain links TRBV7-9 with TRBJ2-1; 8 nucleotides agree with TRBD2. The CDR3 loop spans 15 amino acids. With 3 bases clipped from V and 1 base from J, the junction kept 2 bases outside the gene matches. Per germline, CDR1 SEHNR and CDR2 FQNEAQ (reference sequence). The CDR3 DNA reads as TGTGCCAGCAGCTTCCCGGGAGGGTCCTACAATGAGCAGTTCTTC. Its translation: CASSFPGGSYNEQFF.

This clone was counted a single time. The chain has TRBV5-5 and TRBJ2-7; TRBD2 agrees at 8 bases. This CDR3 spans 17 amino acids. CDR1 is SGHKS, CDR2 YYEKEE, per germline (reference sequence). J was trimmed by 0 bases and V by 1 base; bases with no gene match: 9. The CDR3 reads CASSLSLRGTSSYEQYF. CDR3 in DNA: TGTGCCAGCAGCTTGTCTTTGAGGGGGACTAGCTCCTACGAGCAGTACTTC. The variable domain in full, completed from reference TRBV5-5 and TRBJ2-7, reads DAGVTQSPTHLIKTRGQQVTLRCSPISGHKSVSWYQQVLGQGPQFIFQYYEKEERGRGNFPDRFSARQFPNYSSELNVNALLLGDSALYLCASSLSLRGTSSYEQYFGPGTRLTVT.

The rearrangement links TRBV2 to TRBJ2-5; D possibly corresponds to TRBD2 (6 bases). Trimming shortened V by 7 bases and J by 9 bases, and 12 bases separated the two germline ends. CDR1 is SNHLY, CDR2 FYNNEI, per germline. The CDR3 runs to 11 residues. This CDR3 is CASMIRRAQYF. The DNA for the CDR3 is TGTGCCAGCATGATTCGGAGGGCCCAGTACTTC. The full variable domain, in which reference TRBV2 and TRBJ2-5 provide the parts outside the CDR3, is EPEVTQTPSHQVTQMGQEVILRCVPISNHLYFYWYRQILGQKVEFLVSFYNNEISEKSEIFDDQFSVERPDGSNFTLKIRSTKLEDSAMYFCASMIRRAQYFGPGTRLLVL.

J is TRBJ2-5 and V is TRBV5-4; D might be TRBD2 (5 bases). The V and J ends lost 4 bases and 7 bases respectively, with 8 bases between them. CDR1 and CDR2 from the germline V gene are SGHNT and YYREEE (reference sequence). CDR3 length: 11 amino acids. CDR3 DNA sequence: TGTGCCAGCAGCAGCGGCCGGACCCAGTACTTC. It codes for CASSSGRTQYF.

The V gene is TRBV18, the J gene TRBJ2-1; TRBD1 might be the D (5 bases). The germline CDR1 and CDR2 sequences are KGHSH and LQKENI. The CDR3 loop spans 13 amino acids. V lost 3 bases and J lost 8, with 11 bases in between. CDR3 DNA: TGTGCCAGCTCACCGTGGGGCACATATGAGCAGTTCTTC. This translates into CASSPWGTYEQFF. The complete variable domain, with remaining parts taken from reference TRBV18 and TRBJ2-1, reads NAGVMQNPRHLVRRRGQEARLRCSPMKGHSHVYWYRQLPEEGLKFMVYLQKENIIDESGMPKERFSAEFPKEGPSILRIQQVVRGDSAAYFCASSPWGTYEQFFGPGTRLTVL.